This TCR beta chain was found in a study of tumor-infiltrating lymphocytes in primary liver carcinoma. On the study more broadly: Samples returned roughly 3.65 to 7.13 million productive TCRbeta reads, a yield that was similar across tissue types. Study-wide findings and caveats: Overlap between tumor regions exceeded overlap of tumor with adjacent tissue or blood.

Unsorted bulk tissue of roughly 18-31 mg yielded co-extracted RNA and DNA. Every patient in the cohort had a primary liver carcinoma. That carcinoma was treated by surgical resection. Every tumor specimen contained over 85% viable tumor cells. The germline gives CDR1 SGHNT, CDR2 YENEEA. This CDR3 has 15 residues. TCR beta cDNA came from roughly 0.45 ug total RNA, primed with a constant-region primer. Three rounds of nested multiplex PCR with slightly modified ARM-PCR produced TCR beta libraries. TRBV1-TRBV30 forward primers paired with a C-beta reverse primer drove the first two PCR rounds, about 10 cycles each. Using its own MiXCR run on the multiplex PCR reads, TCRdb lists one record per CDR3 protein. The repertoire holds roughly 20,000 distinct CDR3 sequences, with roughly three quarters as singletons. As to this clonotype: Its cognate antigen is unknown. One junction end disagrees with the germline gene, perhaps due to a read error.

V and J are TRBV11-3 and TRBJ2-1; 9 bases agree with TRBD2. The sequence derives from a woman aged 25-40 years with primary liver carcinoma and hepatitis B virus infection. The sequenced material came from liver tumor tissue from sampling region 4. The subset was: tumor region T4, right-lateral pole. The chain's CDR3 is CASSLLAGGGYEQFF. CDR3 in DNA: TGTGCTAGCAGTCTACTAGCGGGTGGGGGGTATGAGCAGTTCTTC.